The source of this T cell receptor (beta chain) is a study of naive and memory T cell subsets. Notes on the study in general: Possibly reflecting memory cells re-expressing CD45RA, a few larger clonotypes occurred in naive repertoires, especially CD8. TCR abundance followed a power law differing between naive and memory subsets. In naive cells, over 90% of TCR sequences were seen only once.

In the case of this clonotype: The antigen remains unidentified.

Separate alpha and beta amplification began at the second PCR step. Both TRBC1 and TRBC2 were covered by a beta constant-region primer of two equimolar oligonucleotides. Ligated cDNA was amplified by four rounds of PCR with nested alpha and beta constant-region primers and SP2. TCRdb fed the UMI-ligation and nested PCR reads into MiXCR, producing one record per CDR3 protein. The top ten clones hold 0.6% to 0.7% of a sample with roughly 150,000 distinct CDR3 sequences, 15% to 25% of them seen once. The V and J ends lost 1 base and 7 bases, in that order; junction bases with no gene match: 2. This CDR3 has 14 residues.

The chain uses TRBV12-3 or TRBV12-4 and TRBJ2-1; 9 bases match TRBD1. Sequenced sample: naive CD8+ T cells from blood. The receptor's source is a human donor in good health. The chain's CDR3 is CASSLGTGDNEQFF. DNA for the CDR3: TGTGCCAGCAGTTTAGGGACAGGGGATAATGAGCAGTTCTTC.